The present TCR beta chain was sequenced within a study of cytomegalovirus exposure and HLA in healthy donors. Study-level background: The approximately 600 first-cohort repertoires shared a platform with the approximately 110 validation repertoires, as reported in a later analysis.

Study observations and caveats: Despite most TCR sequences being rare, some public TCRs occurred in many donors. The classifier reportedly diagnosed cytomegalovirus status with high sensitivity and specificity.

Repertoires were generated with immunoSEQ multiplex PCR, while TCRdb's copy carries only in-frame clones and drops some. The sample lists over 150,000 clones, 75% to 90% occurring once. Details on this clone: The target antigen is unknown.

The study drew the donors from its approximately 130-subject validation cohort, separate from the approximately 690-subject first cohort. Sequencing used PBMCs. This TCR derives from a man aged 18 to 35 in good health and CMV-seropositive.

CDR3 sequence: CASSRGGGREQYF. The CDR3 DNA is TGTGCCAGCAGCCGAGGGGGGGGTCGGGAGCAGTACTTC. This sequence joins TRBV6-6 and TRBJ2-7; D perhaps matches TRBD2 (7 bases). Germline V gene data show CDR1 as MNHNY and CDR2 as SVGAGI (reference sequence). This CDR3 region has 13 residues. Trimming pared 6 bases from V and 7 bases from J, leaving 16 bases between.